One TCR beta chain is described in this entry. The table came from immunoSEQ multiplex PCR; TCRdb's copy has only in-frame clones and leaves some out. The sample includes about 150,000 clones, 75% to 90% of them seen just once. This record comes from a study of radiation and T cells in renal cell carcinoma. Germline-derived CDR1 and CDR2 are SGHRS and YFSETQ. CDR3 size: 14 residues. Indicated time point: blood 4 weeks post-SBRT, at nephrectomy. Regarding treatment: 15 Gy SBRT to primary tumor, nephrectomy 4 weeks later. This receptor was identified in a woman between 50 and 59 years old with renal cell carcinoma. The chain employs TRBV5-1 and TRBJ2-5; D is possibly TRBD1 or TRBD2 (5 bases each). The end of the DNA fits TRBJ2-7 better, so the J call may be wrong. This specimen consisted of blood, obtained from a patient whose treatment included radiotherapy and nephrectomy. CDR3 sequence reads: CASNPGTSGYEQYF. The CDR3 region has the DNA TGCGCCAGCAACCCCGGGACCTCCGGCTACGAGCAGTACTTC.